Listed below are T cell receptor beta chains from one sample, sequenced in a study of OX40 agonist ivuxolimab in advanced cancers. Assay: immunoSEQ multiplex PCR; the TCRdb copy retains only in-frame clones and omits some. The table includes roughly 66,000 clones, about 90% detected once. The sample consisted of CD4+ or CD8+ T cells sorted from blood, taken in a trial of the OX40 agonist ivuxolimab. Source of these receptors: an adult with an advanced solid tumor such as melanoma, head and neck, liver or kidney cancer. Each CDR3 is given with its conserved first and last residue. Fields, in order: V gene, J gene, clone size, D gene, CDR3 protein, CDR3 DNA. The D gene is left open where the match is weak. Clone size, where shown, is once, few, many, or a class for clones that have expanded.

TRBV6-5	TRBJ2-7	NA	NA	CASSSPRWDRTYEQYF	TGTGCCAGCAGTTCCCCCCGGTGGGACCGGACCTACGAGCAGTACTTC
TRBV9	TRBJ2-1	once	TRBD2	CASSVGAGEGNEQFF	TGTGCCAGCAGCGTAGGAGCGGGAGAAGGCAATGAGCAGTTCTTC
TRBV7-2	TRBJ1-2	few	NA	CASSLVATGAGGYTF	TGTGCCAGCAGCTTAGTGGCCACGGGGGCAGGTGGCTACACCTTC
TRBV7-9	TRBJ1-1	NA	NA	CASSSTSLGEAFF	TGTGCCAGCAGCTCAACATCGTTAGGTGAAGCTTTCTTT
TRBV10-1	TRBJ2-7	NA	TRBD2	CASSESRASGRSYEQYF	TGCGCCAGCAGTGAGTCGAGGGCTAGCGGGAGATCCTACGAGCAGTACTTC
TRBV7-8	TRBJ1-1	NA	TRBD1	CASSFRTGGDGYTEAFF	TGTGCCAGCAGCTTTAGGACAGGGGGCGACGGATACACTGAAGCTTTCTTT
TRBV19	TRBJ2-6	once	TRBD1	CASTGQGNSGANVLTF	TGTGCCAGTACGGGACAGGGAAACTCTGGGGCCAACGTCCTGACTTTC
TRBV15	TRBJ2-5	NA	NA	CATSRDTAGQETQYF	TGTGCCACCAGCAGAGATACGGCAGGACAAGAGACCCAGTACTTC
TRBV5-1	TRBJ1-4	NA	NA	CASRAGVTNEKLFF	TGCGCCAGCAGGGCAGGGGTAACTAATGAAAAACTGTTTTTT
TRBV6-4	TRBJ2-3	NA	TRBD2	CASSESGGGTDTQYF	TGTGCCAGCAGTGAATCGGGGGGGGGCACAGATACGCAGTATTTT
TRBV5-4	TRBJ1-1	NA	TRBD1	CASSLGGQGAGTEAFF	TGTGCCAGCAGCTTGGGCGGACAGGGGGCGGGCACTGAAGCTTTCTTT
TRBV28	TRBJ2-3	NA	NA	CASNPRGLAGTDTQYF	TGTGCCAGCAACCCAAGGGGGCTAGCGGGCACAGATACGCAGTATTTT
TRBV28	TRBJ2-1	NA	TRBD2	CASRGTSGGEQFF	TGTGCCAGCAGGGGGACTAGCGGGGGCGAGCAGTTCTTC
TRBV6-5	TRBJ1-2	NA	TRBD1	CAAGQGGPNYGYTF	TGTGCCGCGGGACAGGGGGGTCCTAACTATGGCTACACCTTC
TRBV5-3	TRBJ2-1	NA	NA	CARSFLAGKEQFF	TGTGCCAGAAGCTTTCTCGCAGGGAAAGAGCAGTTCTTC
TRBV2	TRBJ2-1	NA	TRBD1	CASTGQGVGNEQFF	TGTGCCAGCACCGGACAGGGGGTTGGCAATGAGCAGTTCTTC
TRBV19	TRBJ1-1	NA	TRBD1	CASSLRSTGWDTEAFF	TGTGCCAGTAGCTTAAGATCGACAGGGTGGGACACTGAAGCTTTCTTT
TRBV4-1	TRBJ2-5	NA	NA	CASSQEFTGPARAQYF	TGCGCCAGCAGCCAGGAGTTTACGGGGCCCGCTAGGGCCCAGTACTTC
TRBV19	TRBJ1-5	NA	TRBD1	CASSSNRQGAQPQHF	TGTGCCAGTAGTAGCAACAGACAGGGGGCCCAGCCCCAGCATTTT
TRBV19	TRBJ2-5	NA	TRBD1	CASSPPGTDRETQYF	TGTGCCAGTAGTCCACCCGGGACAGATCGGGAGACCCAGTACTTC
TRBV28	TRBJ2-5	NA	TRBD2	CASSLLRSREGQYF	TGTGCCAGCAGTTTATTGCGTTCCAGGGAGGGCCAGTACTTC
TRBV5-4	TRBJ2-1	NA	TRBD2	CASSLDRGGAPPNEQFF	TGTGCCAGCAGCTTGGATCGCGGGGGGGCCCCCCCCAATGAGCAGTTCTTC
TRBV9	TRBJ2-6	NA	NA	CASSVGKLLGAGANVLTF	TGTGCCAGCAGCGTAGGGAAACTACTAGGAGCTGGGGCCAACGTCCTGACTTTC
TRBV7-8	TRBJ1-1	NA	TRBD1	CASSPRSTGVNTEAFF	TGTGCCAGCAGCCCCCGGTCGACAGGGGTGAACACTGAAGCTTTCTTT
TRBV7-9	TRBJ2-1	NA	NA	CASSLALGGSGEQFF	TGTGCCAGCAGCTTAGCGTTAGGGGGGAGTGGTGAGCAGTTCTTC
TRBV29-1	TRBJ2-1	NA	NA	CSVDRPGQWSYNEQFF	TGCAGCGTTGATCGGCCAGGGCAGTGGTCCTACAATGAGCAGTTCTTC
TRBV28	TRBJ2-7	NA	NA	CASSLPGHPYEQYF	TGTGCCAGCAGTTTGCCAGGACACCCCTACGAGCAGTACTTC
TRBV18	TRBJ2-5	NA	NA	CASSPQQGRGETQYF	TGTGCCAGCTCACCTCAACAGGGGAGGGGAGAGACCCAGTACTTC
TRBV6-5	TRBJ2-7	NA	NA	CASTPVQAGRDEQYF	TGTGCCAGCACCCCCGTCCAGGCGGGTAGGGACGAGCAGTACTTC
TRBV7-2	TRBJ2-1	NA	TRBD1	CASSNDRGNYNEQFF	TGTGCCAGCAGCAACGACAGGGGAAACTACAATGAGCAGTTCTTC
TRBV19	TRBJ1-2	few	NA	CASSGPVHTF	TGTGCCAGTAGTGGGCCGGTCCACACCTTC
TRBV9	TRBJ2-5	NA	NA	CASSLGILDGETQYF	TGTGCCAGCAGCCTCGGGATTTTAGATGGGGAGACCCAGTACTTC
TRBV28	TRBJ2-7	NA	NA	CASCYQGYEQYF	TGTGCCAGCTGCTACCAGGGCTACGAGCAGTACTTC
TRBV4-3	TRBJ1-4	few	TRBD1	CASSQDTGQGGEKLFF	TGCGCCAGCAGCCAAGATACAGGGCAGGGGGGGGAAAAACTGTTTTTT
TRBV5-4	TRBJ2-1	NA	NA	CASSSDRHPRNEQFF	TGTGCCAGCAGCTCCGACAGGCACCCGCGGAATGAGCAGTTCTTC
TRBV27	TRBJ1-3	NA	NA	CASSPGMRGNTIYF	TGTGCCAGCAGTCCGGGGATGCGCGGAAACACCATATATTTT
TRBV4-3	TRBJ2-7	NA	NA	CASSQSGQGGSYEQYF	TGCGCCAGCAGCCAAAGCGGCCAGGGGGGTTCCTACGAGCAGTACTTC
TRBV5-1	TRBJ2-1	NA	NA	CASSLAGARRDEQFF	TGCGCCAGCAGCTTGGCGGGAGCCCGGAGGGATGAGCAGTTCTTC
TRBV9	TRBJ2-3	NA	NA	CASSTPLGATDTQYF	TGTGCCAGCAGCACACCACTAGGGGCCACAGATACGCAGTATTTT
TRBV7-8	TRBJ2-2	NA	TRBD1	CASSLVGGQGIGELFF	TGTGCCAGCAGCTTAGTTGGGGGACAGGGAATCGGGGAGCTGTTTTTT
TRBV4-1	TRBJ2-2	NA	NA	CASSQRSGITGELFF	TGCGCCAGCAGCCAAAGATCAGGAATCACCGGGGAGCTGTTTTTT